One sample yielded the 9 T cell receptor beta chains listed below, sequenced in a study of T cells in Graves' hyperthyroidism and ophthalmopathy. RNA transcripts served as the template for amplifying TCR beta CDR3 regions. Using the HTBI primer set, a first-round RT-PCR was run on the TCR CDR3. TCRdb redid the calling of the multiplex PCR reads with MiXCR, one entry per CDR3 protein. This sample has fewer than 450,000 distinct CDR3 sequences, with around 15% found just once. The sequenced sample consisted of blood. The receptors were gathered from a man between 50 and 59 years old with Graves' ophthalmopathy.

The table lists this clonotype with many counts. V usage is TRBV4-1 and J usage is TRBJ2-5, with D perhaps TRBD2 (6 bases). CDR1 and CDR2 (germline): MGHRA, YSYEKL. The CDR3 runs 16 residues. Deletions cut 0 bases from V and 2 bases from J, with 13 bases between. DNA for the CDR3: TGCGCCAGCAGCCAAGATTCGCGGGGTGGACAAGAGACCCAGTACTTC. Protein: CASSQDSRGGQETQYF.

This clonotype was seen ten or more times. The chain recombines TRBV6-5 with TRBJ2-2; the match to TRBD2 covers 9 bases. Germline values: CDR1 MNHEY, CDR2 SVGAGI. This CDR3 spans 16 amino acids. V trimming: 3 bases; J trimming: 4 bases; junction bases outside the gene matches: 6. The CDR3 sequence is CASSYRSGRFTGELFF. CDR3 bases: TGTGCCAGCAGTTATCGTAGCGGGAGATTCACCGGGGAGCTGTTTTTT.

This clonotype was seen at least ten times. CDR3 nucleotide sequence: TGTGCCACAAAAACTAGACCACCCACAGATACGCAGTATTTT. Translated, it gives CATKTRPPTDTQYF. V and J are TRBV6-1 and TRBJ2-3, with D tentatively TRBD2 (5 bases). Germline CDR1 MNHNS, CDR2 SASEGT. With 10 bases removed from V and 2 bases from J, the gap between germline ends came to 16 bases. The CDR3 is made up of 14 amino acids.

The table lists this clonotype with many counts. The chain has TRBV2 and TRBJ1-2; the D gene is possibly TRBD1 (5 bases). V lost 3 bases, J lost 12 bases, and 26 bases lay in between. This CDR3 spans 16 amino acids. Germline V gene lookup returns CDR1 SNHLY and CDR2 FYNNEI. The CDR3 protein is CASSELRGGDSVSDTF. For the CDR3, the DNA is TGTGCCAGCAGTGAGCTAAGAGGAGGGGACTCAGTTTCGGACACCTTC.

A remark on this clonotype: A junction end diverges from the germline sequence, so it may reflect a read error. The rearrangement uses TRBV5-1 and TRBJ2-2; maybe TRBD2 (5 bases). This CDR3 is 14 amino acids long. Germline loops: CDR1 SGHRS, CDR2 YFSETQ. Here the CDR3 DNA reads TGCGCCAGCAGCTTGGCTAGTATGACCGGGGAGCTGCTTTTT. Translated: CASSLASMTGELLF.

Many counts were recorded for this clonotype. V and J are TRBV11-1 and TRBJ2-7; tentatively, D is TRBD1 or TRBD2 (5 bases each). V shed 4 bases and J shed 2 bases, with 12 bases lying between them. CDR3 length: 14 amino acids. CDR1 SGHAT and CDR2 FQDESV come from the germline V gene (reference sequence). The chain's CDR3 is CASSSRDPPYEQYF. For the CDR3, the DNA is TGTGCCAGCAGCTCCCGGGACCCTCCCTACGAGCAGTACTTC. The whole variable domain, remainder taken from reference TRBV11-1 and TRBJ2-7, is EAEVAQSPRYKITEKSQAVAFWCDPISGHATLYWYRQILGQGPELLVQFQDESVVDDSQLPKDRFSAERLKGVDSTLKIQPAELGDSAMYLCASSSRDPPYEQYFGPGTRLTVT.

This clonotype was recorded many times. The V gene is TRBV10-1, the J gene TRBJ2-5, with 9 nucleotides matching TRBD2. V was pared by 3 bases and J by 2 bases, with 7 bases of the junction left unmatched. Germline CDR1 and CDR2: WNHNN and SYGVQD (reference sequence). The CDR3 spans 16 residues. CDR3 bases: TGCGCCAGCAGTGATGGTACAGCGGGGGGACAAGAGACCCAGTACTTC. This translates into CASSDGTAGGQETQYF.

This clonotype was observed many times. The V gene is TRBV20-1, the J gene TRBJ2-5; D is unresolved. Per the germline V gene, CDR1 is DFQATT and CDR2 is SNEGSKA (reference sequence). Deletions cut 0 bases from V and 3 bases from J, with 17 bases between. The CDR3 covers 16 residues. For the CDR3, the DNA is TGCAGTGCTAGAGATCGCTTCGGTCCGAGAAAAGAGACCCAGTACTTC. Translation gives CSARDRFGPRKETQYF.

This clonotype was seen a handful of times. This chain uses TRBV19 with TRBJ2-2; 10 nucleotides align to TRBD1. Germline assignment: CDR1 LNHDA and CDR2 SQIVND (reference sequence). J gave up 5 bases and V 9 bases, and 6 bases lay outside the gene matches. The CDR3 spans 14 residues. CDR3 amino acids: CASRQGARTGELFF. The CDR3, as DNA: TGTGCCAGCAGACAGGGGGCGCGAACCGGGGAGCTGTTTTTT.